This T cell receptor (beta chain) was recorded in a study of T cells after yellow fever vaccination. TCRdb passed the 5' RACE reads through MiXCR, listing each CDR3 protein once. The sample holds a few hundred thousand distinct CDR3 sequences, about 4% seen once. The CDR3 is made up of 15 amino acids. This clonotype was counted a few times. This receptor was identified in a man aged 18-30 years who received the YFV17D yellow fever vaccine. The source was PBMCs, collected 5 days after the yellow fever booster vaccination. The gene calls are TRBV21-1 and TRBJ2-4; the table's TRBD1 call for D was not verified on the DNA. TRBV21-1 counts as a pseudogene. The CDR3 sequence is CASSKGQGDKNIQYF. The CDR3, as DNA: TGTGCCAGCAGCAAGGGACAGGGGGACAAAAACATTCAGTACTTC.